One sample yielded the 11 T cell receptor beta chains listed below, sequenced in a study of T cell responses to AZD1222 COVID-19 vaccine. Assay used: immunoSEQ multiplex PCR; TCRdb lists only in-frame clones, some missing. The sample carries fewer than 140,000 clones, around 90% recorded once. The sequencing used peripheral blood, collected on day 0 of AZD1222 vaccination. These receptors were obtained from an adult in good health.

The sample holds one count of this clone. The CDR3 region has the DNA TGTGCCAGCAGCCAAGTTCACCCGCGCACTGAAGCTTTCTTT. Its translation: CASSQVHPRTEAFF. This sequence joins TRBV3-1 (or the pseudogene TRBV3-2) and TRBJ1-1; no clear D gene. The CDR3 has 14 amino acids. CDR1 and CDR2 from the germline V gene are LGHDT and YNNKEL (reference sequence). V was pared by 1 base and J by 4 bases, with 10 bases between.

The genes are TRBV5-1 and TRBJ1-1; TRBD1 aligns across 7 bases. V was pared by 4 bases and J by 6 bases, with 6 bases of the junction left unmatched. The CDR3 covers 13 residues. CDR1 and CDR2 (germline): SGHRS, YFSETQ. The CDR3 bases are TGCGCCAGCAGCGACCCGGACAGGCCTGAAGCTTTCTTT. Its translation is CASSDPDRPEAFF.

The rearrangement uses TRBV5-1 and TRBJ1-2, with a possible D match to TRBD1 (5 bases). The CDR3 runs to 13 residues. Germline CDR1 SGHRS, CDR2 YFSETQ. With 9 bases removed from V and 7 bases from J, the gap between germline ends came to 19 bases. CDR3 loop: CATNWGSGPGYTF. The CDR3 nucleotides read TGCGCCACAAACTGGGGCAGTGGGCCTGGCTACACCTTC.

The DNA for the CDR3 is TGTGCCAGCAGCGCATCCCCCACAGGGGGCCACTATGGCTACACCTTC. Protein sequence: CASSASPTGGHYGYTF. The chain recombines TRBV9 with TRBJ1-2; the match to TRBD1 covers 9 bases. The CDR3 covers 16 residues. Looked up from germline, CDR1 is SGDLS and CDR2 is YYNGEE. The ends lost 3 bases at V and 3 bases at J; junction bases unmatched: 9.

The rearrangement links TRBV11-2 to TRBJ1-1; a weak D match, TRBD1 (5 bases). V was pared by 0 bases and J by 1 base, with 9 bases between. Germline V lookup: CDR1 SGHAT, CDR2 FQNNGV. The CDR3 consists of 15 residues. CDR3 in DNA: TGTGCCAGCAGCTTAGATCCAGGGTCGAACACTGAAGCTTTCTTT. This encodes CASSLDPGSNTEAFF. The variable domain in full, completed from reference TRBV11-2 and TRBJ1-1, reads EAGVAQSPRYKIIEKRQSVAFWCNPISGHATLYWYQQILGQGPKLLIQFQNNGVVDDSQLPKDRFSAERLKGVDSTLKIQPAKLEDSAVYLCASSLDPGSNTEAFFGQGTRLTVV.

The chain is built from TRBV6-6 and TRBJ1-4; 7 bases match TRBD1. CDR1 and CDR2 (germline): MNHNY, SVGAGI (reference sequence). Germline trimming cut 0 bases from V and 8 bases from J; bases unmatched to any gene: 3. This CDR3 is 14 amino acids long. CDR3 in DNA: TGTGCCAGCAGTTACTCGGGACAGTCGGAAAAACTGTTTTTT. This translates into CASSYSGQSEKLFF.

This clone is labeled medium-sized. At the DNA level, this CDR3 is encoded by other sequences in the same sample as well. V usage is TRBV4-1 and J usage is TRBJ1-2; D is unclear. The CDR3 contains 14 residues. Germline CDR1 reads MGHRA; CDR2 reads YSYEKL. Deletions cut 0 bases from V and 6 bases from J, with 11 bases between. This chain's CDR3 is CASSQDPGSHGYTF. CDR3 nucleotides: TGCGCCAGCAGCCAAGACCCAGGAAGCCATGGCTACACCTTC.

This clone occurred once. This chain uses TRBV6-5 with TRBJ1-5, with D perhaps matching TRBD1 (5 bases). The germline V gene encodes CDR1 MNHEY and CDR2 SVGAGI. Trimming pared 6 bases from V and 0 bases from J, leaving 12 bases between. The CDR3 length is 15 residues. The CDR3, as DNA: TGTGCCAGCAGGTCCGGACAATATAGCAATCAGCCCCAGCATTTT. Amino acids: CASRSGQYSNQPQHF.

The chain carries TRBV9 and TRBJ2-7; D call uncertain. Trimming took 4 bases from V and 4 from J, leaving 15 bases between them. This CDR3 is 14 amino acids long. Looked up from germline, CDR1 is SGDLS and CDR2 is YYNGEE. The CDR3 here is CASSKRTESYEQYF. For the CDR3, the DNA is TGTGCCAGCAGCAAGCGAACCGAGTCTTACGAGCAGTACTTC.

Only one count was recorded for this clone. The V gene is TRBV3-1 (or the pseudogene TRBV3-2), the J gene TRBJ2-1; 9 bases are a match to TRBD2. The CDR3 totals 16 residues. Germline-derived CDR1 and CDR2 are LGHDT and YNNKEL (reference sequence). After removal of 3 bases from V and 4 bases from J, the junction contained 7 bases not matched to a gene. The CDR3 loop is CASSQDSGRRYNEQFF. Written as DNA, the CDR3 is TGTGCCAGCAGCCAGGATAGCGGGAGACGATACAATGAGCAGTTCTTC.

J is TRBJ2-7 and V is TRBV6-5, with 10 bases identical to TRBD2. CDR1 is MNHEY and CDR2 is SVGAGI in the germline V gene. Trimming cost V 0 bases and J 5 bases; bases outside gene matches: 4. This CDR3 region has 15 residues. The CDR3 reads CASSYSTSGSNEQYF. The CDR3 coding sequence is TGTGCCAGCAGTTACTCGACTAGCGGGTCTAACGAGCAGTACTTC.